These 29 T cell receptor beta chains were sequenced from one sample in a study of blood T cell repertoires in COVID-19. Repertoires were generated with immunoSEQ multiplex PCR, while TCRdb's copy carries only in-frame clones and drops some. The sample has just under 90,000 clones, about two thirds seen once; the top ten hold 13% to 15%. Sequenced sample: peripheral blood. The origin of the receptors is a woman of 80 years or more with acute or convalescent COVID-19.

The V call is TRBV3-1 (or the pseudogene TRBV3-2), the J call TRBJ1-1, with TRBD1 as a possible D gene (5 bases). The CDR3 covers 15 residues. Germline V gene lookup returns CDR1 LGHDT and CDR2 YNNKEL (reference sequence). The ends were cut back, 3 bases at V and 1 base at J, with 12 bases in the middle. DNA for the CDR3: TGTGCCAGCAGCCAGCACGGACAAGAGAACACTGAAGCTTTCTTT. Its protein is CASSQHGQENTEAFF.

This clone has more than one count but fewer than ten. V usage is TRBV5-1 and J usage is TRBJ2-7; no firm D call. Germline lookup yields CDR1 SGHRS and CDR2 YFSETQ. This CDR3 contains 13 residues. V gave up 0 bases and J gave up 4 bases, with 8 bases separating them. The CDR3 DNA sequence: TGCGCCAGCAGCTTGGTATCGGGTTACGAGCAGTACTTC. Amino acid sequence: CASSLVSGYEQYF.

The chain carries TRBV3-1 (or the pseudogene TRBV3-2) and TRBJ2-5; 10 bases agree with TRBD2. The CDR3 is 14 amino acids. J gave up 4 bases and V 4 bases, and 3 bases lay outside the gene matches. Germline CDR1 reads LGHDT; CDR2 reads YNNKEL (reference sequence). For the CDR3, the DNA is TGTGCCAGCAGCCCAAGACTAGCGGGAGAGACCCAGTACTTC. Translating it yields CASSPRLAGETQYF.

This clone came up once. The V gene is TRBV6-5, the J gene TRBJ1-1; no clear D gene. The V gene lost 6 bases and the J gene lost 0 bases, with 5 bases spanning the gap. The CDR3 extends over 12 amino acids. CDR1 is MNHEY, CDR2 SVGAGI, per germline. CDR3 coding DNA: TGTGCCAGCAGCTCAGTGAACACTGAAGCTTTCTTT. It translates to CASSSVNTEAFF.

This clone was observed many times. The gene calls are TRBV18 and TRBJ2-1, with 8 bases lining up with TRBD1. The germline gives CDR1 KGHSH, CDR2 LQKENI. The CDR3 has 13 residues. The J segment lost 10 bases and the V segment lost 1 base, leaving 3 bases of the junction unmatched. For the CDR3, the DNA is TGTGCCAGCTCACCACTGGGGACAGGAGAGCAGTTCTTC. It yields the protein CASSPLGTGEQFF. The complete variable domain, with remaining parts taken from reference TRBV18 and TRBJ2-1, reads NAGVMQNPRHLVRRRGQEARLRCSPMKGHSHVYWYRQLPEEGLKFMVYLQKENIIDESGMPKERFSAEFPKEGPSILRIQQVVRGDSAAYFCASSPLGTGEQFFGPGTRLTVL.

This sequence joins TRBV4-1 and TRBJ1-2, with D unclear. This CDR3 comprises 15 residues. Germline assignment: CDR1 MGHRA and CDR2 YSYEKL. The V and J ends lost 4 bases and 0 bases respectively, with 12 bases between them. The CDR3 region is CASSPRTHPNYGYTF. The CDR3 coding sequence is TGCGCCAGCAGCCCACGGACTCACCCTAACTATGGCTACACCTTC.

This clone was observed a few times. This chain connects TRBV4-3 to TRBJ1-2; the D is unclear. CDR1 LGHNA and CDR2 YSLEER come from the germline V gene. The CDR3 extends over 16 amino acids. The germline V and J ends were trimmed by 0 bases and 5 bases, with 16 bases remaining between them. The CDR3, as DNA: TGCGCCAGCAGCCAAGAAGGGCAGGCCTCGGGGTATGGCTACACCTTC. Its protein product is CASSQEGQASGYGYTF.

This clone was observed once. V is TRBV4-1 and J is TRBJ2-2; 8 bases match TRBD2. Germline CDR1 and CDR2: MGHRA and YSYEKL. This CDR3 is built from 18 residues. The J segment lost 5 bases and the V segment lost 1 base, leaving 12 bases of the junction unmatched. CDR3 residues: CASSQVWRGAAGTGELFF. CDR3 coding DNA: TGCGCCAGCAGCCAAGTTTGGCGGGGGGCAGCGGGAACCGGGGAGCTGTTTTTT.

The gene calls are TRBV20-1 and TRBJ2-5, with 10 bases identical to TRBD1. V dropped 5 bases and J dropped 7; count of bases not matched to a gene: 1. The CDR3 extends over 11 amino acids. CDR1 and CDR2 (germline): DFQATT, SNEGSKA (reference sequence). The CDR3 nucleotides read TGCAGTGCTTGGACAGGGGGGACCCAGTACTTC. Residues: CSAWTGGTQYF.

The genes are TRBV19 and TRBJ1-2; TRBD1 aligns across 11 bases. Germline V gives CDR1 LNHDA, CDR2 SQIVND (reference sequence). The CDR3 loop spans 18 amino acids. V lost 10 bases to trimming and J lost 5 bases; unmatched junction nucleotides: 21. The CDR3 DNA follows: TGTGCCACCATCGGTATCCGGGACAGGGGGGTTTTAGGGTATGGCTACACCTTC. This translates into CATIGIRDRGVLGYGYTF.

The chain couples TRBV19 to TRBJ1-5; 11 nucleotides line up with TRBD1. CDR1 LNHDA and CDR2 SQIVND come from the germline V gene (reference sequence). V shed 9 bases, J shed 7 bases, and the junction held 8 bases outside the gene matches. This CDR3 comprises 14 residues. CDR3 sequence reads: CASTTGTGGQPQHF. As DNA, the CDR3 is TGTGCCAGCACCACCGGGACAGGGGGACAGCCCCAGCATTTT.

This clone was seen just once. This chain links TRBV6-5 with TRBJ2-3, with D maybe TRBD2 (6 bases). The CDR3 spans 13 residues. Trimming shortened V by 8 bases and J by 9 bases, and 18 bases separated the two germline ends. Germline V lookup: CDR1 MNHEY, CDR2 SVGAGI. The CDR3 DNA is TGTGCCAGCGGGAGACTAGAGTTCAACACGCAGTATTTT. Protein product: CASGRLEFNTQYF.

This chain connects TRBV2 to TRBJ2-1; 7 positions match TRBD1. The CDR3 runs to 13 residues. From germline, CDR1 is SNHLY and CDR2 FYNNEI. With V trimmed by 3 bases and J by 4 bases, 0 bases remained unmatched. The CDR3 loop reads CASSETGYNEQFF. The CDR3 DNA reads as TGTGCCAGCAGTGAGACAGGGTACAATGAGCAGTTCTTC.

V and J are TRBV5-1 and TRBJ1-1, with 7 positions matching TRBD1. Looked up from germline, CDR1 is SGHRS and CDR2 is YFSETQ. V lost 5 bases and J lost 0; bases outside the gene matches: 1. The CDR3 length is 13 residues. In DNA form, the CDR3 reads TGCGCCAGCAGACAGGGGCTGAACACTGAAGCTTTCTTT. This gives the protein CASRQGLNTEAFF.

V gene TRBV5-1 combines with J gene TRBJ2-3; perhaps TRBD1 as D (5 bases). The CDR3 spans 14 residues. Per the germline V gene, CDR1 is SGHRS and CDR2 is YFSETQ. V dropped 0 bases and J dropped 2 bases, with 7 bases sitting between them. Here the CDR3 reads CASSLAQDTDTQYF. CDR3 DNA: TGCGCCAGCAGCTTGGCACAGGACACAGATACGCAGTATTTT.

This chain uses TRBV12-3 or TRBV12-4 with TRBJ2-7; D remains ambiguous. Trimming cost V 7 bases and J 5 bases, with 15 bases left between them. The CDR3 is 13 amino acids. The CDR3 is CASNPPGFHEQYF. CDR3 bases: TGTGCCAGCAACCCACCCGGGTTCCACGAGCAGTACTTC.

The V call is TRBV5-8, the J call TRBJ1-5; 8 bases agree with TRBD1. V dropped 4 bases and J dropped 4; count of bases not matched to a gene: 13. The germline V gene has CDR1 SGHTS and CDR2 YDEGEE. The CDR3 is 17 residues long. This CDR3 is CASSTNRGAKGNQPQHF. The CDR3 DNA follows: TGTGCCAGCAGCACTAACAGGGGGGCGAAGGGTAATCAGCCCCAGCATTTT.

The J gene is TRBJ1-5, the V gene TRBV5-5, with TRBD1 matching 10 bases. This CDR3 is built from 19 residues. V was clipped by 4 bases and J by 0 bases; unmatched bases: 13. Germline V gene data show CDR1 as SGHKS and CDR2 as YYEKEE (reference sequence). The CDR3 region has the DNA TGTGCCAGCAGCCCTCGGGGGACAGGGGCGGGTTATAGCAATCAGCCCCAGCATTTT. Translated: CASSPRGTGAGYSNQPQHF.

The chain uses TRBV11-3 and TRBJ1-6; possibly TRBD1 for D (5 bases). The CDR3 runs 13 residues. The germline V and J ends were trimmed by 5 bases and 10 bases, with 12 bases remaining between them. CDR1 and CDR2 from the germline V gene are SGHNT and YENEEA. CDR3 DNA: TGTGCCAGCAGCCAAGGGGCAGACTCACCCCTCCACTTT. Translating gives CASSQGADSPLHF.

This chain uses TRBV9 with TRBJ1-2; 9 bases map to TRBD1. There are 16 residues in the CDR3. Per the germline V gene, CDR1 is SGDLS and CDR2 is YYNGEE. J was trimmed by 7 bases and V by 0 bases; bases with no gene match: 10. For the CDR3, the DNA is TGTGCCAGCAGCGTAGGAGTCGGGACAGGGAGTCTTGGCTACACCTTC. Encoded protein: CASSVGVGTGSLGYTF.

In DNA, the CDR3 is TGTGCCAGCAGCCAGGGGACCAACACTGAAGCTTTCTTT. This gives the protein CASSQGTNTEAFF. The chain uses TRBV7-9 and TRBJ1-1, with D possibly being TRBD1 (6 bases). The germline V gene has CDR1 SEHNR and CDR2 FQNEAQ (reference sequence). This CDR3 is built from 13 residues. V shed 5 bases and J shed 2 bases, with 9 bases lying between them.

This rearrangement joins TRBV10-3 to TRBJ2-1; no clear D. The CDR3 length is 12 residues. CDR1 is ENHRY, CDR2 SYGVKD, per germline. The V end lost 10 bases, the J end lost 0 bases, and 7 bases lay between the germline ends. CDR3 region: CATRGSYNEQFF. CDR3 DNA sequence: TGTGCCACTAGAGGCTCCTACAATGAGCAGTTCTTC.

The chain uses TRBV21-1 and TRBJ1-1. TRBV21-1 counts as a pseudogene. CDR3 length equals 18 residues. The CDR3 nucleotides read TGTGCCAGCAGCAAGGAAGTACCGGGGGGGACAGTGGACACTGAAGCTTTCTTT. Encoded protein: CASSKEVPGGTVDTEAFF.

The J gene is TRBJ2-3, the V gene TRBV9; D remains ambiguous. CDR3 length: 12 amino acids. Deletions cut 4 bases from V and 0 bases from J, with 3 bases between. Germline V CDR1 and CDR2: SGDLS, YYNGEE. CDR3 sequence: CASSPSTDTQYF. Written as DNA, the CDR3 is TGTGCCAGCAGCCCTAGCACAGATACGCAGTATTTT.

This clone is a singleton in its sample. The chain uses TRBV30 and TRBJ2-7; TRBD1 aligns across 10 bases. The V gene end was trimmed by 3 bases and the J gene end by 2 bases; junction bases not matched to a gene: 4. The CDR3 consists of 14 residues. Germline CDR1 and CDR2: GTSNPN and SVGIG (reference sequence). The CDR3 loop reads CAWSPGQGTYEQYF. The CDR3 region has the DNA TGTGCCTGGAGCCCGGGACAGGGGACCTACGAGCAGTACTTC.

This CDR3 reads CASSSQKDRGDTGELFF. The CDR3 bases are TGCGCCAGCAGCTCCCAAAAGGACAGGGGGGACACCGGGGAGCTGTTTTTT. V is TRBV5-1 and J is TRBJ2-2; 10 bases align to TRBD1. V was pared by 3 bases and J by 3 bases, with 8 bases of the junction left unmatched. This CDR3 spans 17 amino acids. Germline V gene sequence: CDR1 SGHRS, CDR2 YFSETQ.

Of note for this clone: The sample holds other DNA sequences that translate to the same CDR3. The chain employs TRBV18 and TRBJ1-5; D is perhaps TRBD1 (5 bases). This CDR3 comprises 14 residues. V was clipped by 6 bases and J by 0 bases, with 9 bases between them. Germline V gene sequence: CDR1 KGHSH, CDR2 LQKENI. Here the CDR3 reads CASSDRDSNQPQHF. The CDR3 nucleotides read TGTGCCAGCTCCGACAGAGATAGCAATCAGCCCCAGCATTTT.

The rearrangement uses TRBV6-2 or TRBV6-3 and TRBJ2-3; TRBD2 is a possible D gene (6 bases). V was trimmed by 0 bases and J by 4 bases, leaving 14 bases between them. In germline, CDR1 is MNHEY, CDR2 SVGEGT. The CDR3 is 16 amino acids. The CDR3 DNA reads TGTGCCAGCAGTTACTCGCCCGGGGGTAGGTCAGATACGCAGTATTTT. It yields the protein CASSYSPGGRSDTQYF.

The J gene is TRBJ2-2, the V gene TRBV6-5, with 7 positions matching TRBD1. The CDR3 has 13 amino acids. Germline CDR1 is MNHEY and CDR2 is SVGAGI. Trimming cost V 6 bases and J 3 bases; bases outside gene matches: 1. The CDR3 here is CASRTGDTGELFF. The CDR3, as DNA: TGTGCCAGCAGAACAGGGGACACCGGGGAGCTGTTTTTT.